These 10 T cell receptor beta chains originate from one sample sequenced in a study of control samples from healthy donors and cancer patients. Profiling relied on immunoSEQ multiplex PCR, and the TCRdb table lists in-frame clones only, not all of them. The table has approximately 170,000 clones, around 88% seen once. Sequencing was carried out using blood. The receptors stem from a woman aged 25 to 39 in good health.

The V gene is TRBV7-8, the J gene TRBJ2-7; a weak D match, TRBD2 (6 bases). The CDR3 extends over 14 amino acids. CDR1 is SGHVS, CDR2 FQNEAQ, per germline. V was shortened by 3 bases and J by 3 bases, with 12 bases between the two germline ends. CDR3 region: CASSFVGGNYEQYF. CDR3 nucleotides: TGTGCCAGCAGCTTCGTGGGCGGGAACTACGAGCAGTACTTC.

This CDR3 is CASSEPRPRSEQFF. CDR3 nucleotide sequence: TGTGCCAGCAGTGAACCCCGGCCGCGCAGTGAGCAGTTCTTC. The rearrangement uses TRBV25-1 and TRBJ2-1, with D uncertain. Germline CDR1 is MGHDK and CDR2 is SYGVNS. Trimming shortened V by 2 bases and J by 9 bases, and 14 bases separated the two germline ends. This CDR3 is 14 amino acids long.

The V call is TRBV5-1, the J call TRBJ2-5; 10 bases map to TRBD1. Unmatched junction bases numbered 12, after V lost 0 bases and J lost 4 bases. There are 18 residues in the CDR3. Germline V CDR1 and CDR2: SGHRS, YFSETQ. This CDR3 is CASSLEPGQGLSGETQYF. As DNA, the CDR3 is TGCGCCAGCAGCTTGGAACCGGGACAGGGGTTGTCGGGAGAGACCCAGTACTTC.

CDR3 residues: CALSQGRTEAFF. CDR3 bases: TGTGCCCTAAGCCAGGGTAGAACTGAAGCTTTCTTT. The chain recombines TRBV28 with TRBJ1-1, with a possible D match to TRBD1 (5 bases). V dropped 11 bases and J dropped 5 bases, with 15 bases sitting between them. Germline V gene lookup returns CDR1 MDHEN and CDR2 SYDVKM. The CDR3 extends over 12 amino acids.

The chain uses TRBV6-5 and TRBJ2-7, with 10 bases lining up with TRBD1. The junction had 1 base not matched to a gene; V was cut back by 2 bases and J by 6 bases. This CDR3 has 13 residues. The germline V gene encodes CDR1 MNHEY and CDR2 SVGAGI. CDR3 bases: TGTGCCAGCAGTTACCGGACAGGGGGCGAGCAGTACTTC. Its protein is CASSYRTGGEQYF.

This sequence joins TRBV2 and TRBJ2-5, with TRBD1 as a possible D gene (5 bases). The germline V gene has CDR1 SNHLY and CDR2 FYNNEI. The CDR3 is 15 amino acids. V was trimmed by 3 bases and J by 5 bases, leaving 16 bases between them. CDR3 sequence reads: CASSDRGRYDETQYF. The DNA of the CDR3 is TGTGCCAGCAGTGATAGGGGCAGGTACGACGAGACCCAGTACTTC.

The chain links TRBV5-4 to TRBJ2-3; D not resolved. The CDR3 is 13 amino acids. Per the germline V gene, CDR1 is SGHNT and CDR2 is YYREEE (reference sequence). V lost 4 bases and J lost 4, with 10 bases in between. The CDR3 loop is CASSLENPDTQYF. CDR3 in DNA: TGTGCCAGCAGCCTTGAGAACCCAGATACGCAGTATTTT.

This clone was observed once. The genes are TRBV23-1 and TRBJ1-2; TRBD1 is a possible D gene (6 bases). TRBV23-1 is an ORF; its function is uncertain. V was trimmed by 2 bases and J by 8 bases, leaving 21 bases between them. The CDR3 extends over 16 amino acids. The CDR3 here is CASSQRTATSPWGYTF. The DNA of the CDR3 is TGCGCCAGCAGTCAAAGGACAGCCACTTCCCCTTGGGGCTACACCTTC.

This clone was detected only once. The chain couples TRBV15 to TRBJ2-1, with D possibly matching TRBD1 (5 bases). The CDR3 is made up of 14 amino acids. Germline CDR1 LNHNV, CDR2 YYDKDF (reference sequence). V was cut by 0 bases and J by 7 bases, with 10 bases left in between. The CDR3 sequence is CATSRDGAQNEQFF. The CDR3 DNA reads TGTGCCACCAGCAGAGATGGGGCTCAAAATGAGCAGTTCTTC.

The CDR3 coding sequence is TGTGCCTGGGGGCGGACAGGGGGCCGCGAGCAGTACGTC. Translating gives CAWGRTGGREQYV. The V call is TRBV30, the J call TRBJ2-7, with 11 bases fitting TRBD1. V gave up 5 bases and J gave up 6 bases; unmatched junction bases: 6. The germline gives CDR1 GTSNPN, CDR2 SVGIG (reference sequence). The CDR3 sequence is 13 residues long.